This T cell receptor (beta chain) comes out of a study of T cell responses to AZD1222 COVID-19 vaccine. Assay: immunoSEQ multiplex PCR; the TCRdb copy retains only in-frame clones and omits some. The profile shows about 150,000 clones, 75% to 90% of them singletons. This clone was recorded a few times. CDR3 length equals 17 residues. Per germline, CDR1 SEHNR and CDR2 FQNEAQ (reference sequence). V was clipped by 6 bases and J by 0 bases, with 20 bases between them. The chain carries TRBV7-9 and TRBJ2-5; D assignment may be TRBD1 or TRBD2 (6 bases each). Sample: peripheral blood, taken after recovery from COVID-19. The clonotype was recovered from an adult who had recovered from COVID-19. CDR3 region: CASSLLGVRGHQETQYF. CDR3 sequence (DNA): TGTGCCAGCAGTCTCTTAGGCGTACGGGGGCACCAAGAGACCCAGTACTTC.